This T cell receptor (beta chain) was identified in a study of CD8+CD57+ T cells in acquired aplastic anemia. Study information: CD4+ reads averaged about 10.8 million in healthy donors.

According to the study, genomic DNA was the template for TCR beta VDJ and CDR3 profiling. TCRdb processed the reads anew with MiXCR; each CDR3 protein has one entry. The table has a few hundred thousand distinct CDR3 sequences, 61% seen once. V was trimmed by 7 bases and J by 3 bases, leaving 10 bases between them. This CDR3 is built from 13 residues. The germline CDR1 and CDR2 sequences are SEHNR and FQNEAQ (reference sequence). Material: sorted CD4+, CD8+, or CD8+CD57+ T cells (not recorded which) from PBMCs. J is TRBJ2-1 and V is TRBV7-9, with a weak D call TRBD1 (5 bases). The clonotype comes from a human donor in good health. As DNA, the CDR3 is TGTGCCAGCACCAGGACATTCTACAATGAGCAGTTCTTC. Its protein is CASTRTFYNEQFF.